This TCR beta chain was documented in a study of blood T cells in healthy people across ages. This clonotype was found a few times. Donor samples were obtained from healthy Caucasian individuals from Russia, aged about 6 to 100. A sample-barcoded 5' primer and a J-beta primer mix were used in a second PCR of about 7 to 11 cycles. Every sample produced at least 2.5 million CDR3-containing paired-end reads. TCRdb recomputed calls from the 5' RACE reads with MiXCR, one row per CDR3 protein. The sample holds around 2 million distinct CDR3 sequences, 39% seen once. The CDR3 runs 15 residues. V dropped 1 base and J dropped 0 bases, with 7 bases sitting between them. Per the germline V gene, CDR1 is KGHSH and CDR2 is LQKENI.

Sequenced sample: blood. This clonotype was sampled from a human donor in good health. V usage is TRBV18 and J usage is TRBJ2-1, with D uncertain. CDR3 in DNA: TGTGCCAGCTCACCACAGGGATACTCCTACAATGAGCAGTTCTTC. Translating gives CASSPQGYSYNEQFF.